This entry features one T cell receptor (beta chain) sequence. CD8+ and CD4+ T cells from blood underwent TCR beta sequencing. The data are from a study of CD8 T cells in Susac syndrome. RNA totalling roughly 0.45 to 1 ug underwent reverse transcription with random hexamers. TCRdb re-called the immunoSEQ multiplex PCR reads through MiXCR, storing one row per CDR3 protein. The sample yields 150,000 to 200,000 distinct CDR3 sequences, around 93% seen once. Germline assignment: CDR1 MNHNY and CDR2 SVGAGI (reference sequence). V shed 0 bases and J shed 4 bases, with 12 bases lying between them. CDR3 length: 15 residues.

V usage is TRBV6-6 and J usage is TRBJ1-2; D is ambiguous. The sequenced sample was CD4+ T cells from PBMCs. This receptor was obtained from a human donor in good health. The chain's CDR3 is CASSYSRWDSYGYTF. DNA for the CDR3: TGTGCCAGCAGTTACTCGAGGTGGGATAGCTATGGCTACACCTTC.